The table lists the clone carrying this TCR beta chain with many counts. Its antigen is undetermined. The CDR3 runs to 17 residues. The germline CDR1 and CDR2 sequences are SGHRS and YFSETQ. The V and J ends lost 0 bases and 0 bases respectively, with 12 bases between them. By flow cytometry, patients selected for sequencing had shown an expansion of CD8+CD57+ cells. The patients all had a severe acquired aplastic anemia diagnosis. Blood was sampled before the patients had received any therapy. The data are from a study of CD8+CD57+ T cells in acquired aplastic anemia. Study results and caveats: Between the patient and control groups, CD8+ Simpson's diversity did not differ significantly.

The use of genomic DNA as template underpinned the TCR beta VDJ and CDR3 profiling. TCRdb re-called the reads with MiXCR, one entry per CDR3 protein. The sample shows about 290,000 distinct CDR3 sequences, approximately 58% of them seen only once. This TCR was recovered from a human donor with aplastic anemia. V gene TRBV5-1 combines with J gene TRBJ1-4; possible D gene TRBD1, 5 bases. The source material was sorted CD4+, CD8+, or CD8+CD57+ T cells (not recorded which) from PBMCs. CDR3 residues: CASSLGRARPTNEKLFF. CDR3 in DNA: TGCGCCAGCAGCTTGGGCAGGGCAAGGCCAACTAATGAAAAACTGTTTTTT.